A selection of T cell receptor beta chains follows, all from one sample in a study of breast tumors, draining lymph nodes, adjacent tissues. TCRdb used MiXCR to reprocess the multiplex PCR reads, holding one entry per CDR3 protein. The sample records some 38,000 distinct CDR3 sequences, around a third being singletons. The sequenced sample was breast tumor tissue. Receptors originate from a female donor with breast cancer. Some clones in this sample may be carry-over from other donors' samples. Each CDR3 is given with its conserved first and last residue. The order of the fields is D gene, J gene, V gene, clone size, CDR3 DNA, CDR3 protein. A D gene is named only where the DNA matches it firmly. Size values are once, few and many counts, or a class for expanded clones, and some rows have none.

D gene: TRBD2
J gene: TRBJ2-7
V gene: TRBV7-9
clone size: few
CDR3 DNA: TGTGCCAGCAGCTTAAGTGGAAGGGCTAGCGGGAGGGCCGCGGACGAGCAGTACTTC
CDR3 protein: CASSLSGRASGRAADEQYF

D gene: TRBD1
J gene: TRBJ1-5
V gene: TRBV10-3
clone size: many
CDR3 DNA: TGTGCCATCAGTGAGGTCGCAGGGGGCTATCAGCCCCAGCATTTT
CDR3 protein: CAISEVAGGYQPQHF

D gene: -
J gene: TRBJ1-3
V gene: TRBV9
clone size: many
CDR3 DNA: TGTGCCAGCAGCGTAGATTCCGTCGGATTCTCTGGAAACACCATATATTTT
CDR3 protein: CASSVDSVGFSGNTIYF

D gene: -
J gene: TRBJ2-7
V gene: TRBV12-3/TRBV12-4
clone size: -
CDR3 DNA: TGTGCCAGCAGTCCGCGCCTCTACGAGCAGTACTTC
CDR3 protein: CASSPRLYEQYF

D gene: TRBD2
J gene: TRBJ2-7
V gene: TRBV12-3/TRBV12-4
clone size: once
CDR3 DNA: TGTGCCAGCAGTCTAGGACTAGCGGGAACCCGGACAGTCTTC
CDR3 protein: CASSLGLAGTRTVF

D gene: TRBD2
J gene: TRBJ2-3
V gene: TRBV7-2
clone size: many
CDR3 DNA: TGTACCAGCAGCTTAGAGGCTAGCGGGATCCCAGGCATGGAGCAGTATTTT
CDR3 protein: CTSSLEASGIPGMEQYF

D gene: -
J gene: TRBJ1-4
V gene: TRBV2
clone size: many
CDR3 DNA: TGTGCCAGCAGTGAAGTTCGGGGTATCGGTGAAAAACTGTTTTTT
CDR3 protein: CASSEVRGIGEKLFF

D gene: -
J gene: TRBJ1-3
V gene: TRBV30
clone size: few
CDR3 DNA: TGTGCCTGGAAGAGGGCTGGAAACACCATATATTTT
CDR3 protein: CAWKRAGNTIYF

D gene: TRBD2
J gene: TRBJ2-7
V gene: TRBV19
clone size: -
CDR3 DNA: TGTGCCAGTATGCGGGCTAGCGGGAGGGGGGAGCAGTACTTC
CDR3 protein: CASMRASGRGEQYF

D gene: TRBD2
J gene: TRBJ2-3
V gene: TRBV20-1
clone size: -
CDR3 DNA: TGCAGTGCTAGGACTAGCAGTTCCACAGATACGCAGTATTTT
CDR3 protein: CSARTSSSTDTQYF

D gene: TRBD2
J gene: TRBJ2-3
V gene: TRBV12-3/TRBV12-4
clone size: many
CDR3 DNA: TGTGCCAGCAGCCCCGCTAGCGGGAGTGGCACAGATACGCAGTATTTT
CDR3 protein: CASSPASGSGTDTQYF

D gene: TRBD1
J gene: TRBJ2-6
V gene: TRBV9
clone size: -
CDR3 DNA: TGTGCCAGCAGCCCATCCAGACAGGGAACGTCCGTCCTGACTTTC
CDR3 protein: CASSPSRQGTSVLTF

D gene: TRBD2
J gene: TRBJ2-2
V gene: TRBV12-3/TRBV12-4
clone size: many
CDR3 DNA: TGTGCCAGCACCCGGTTAGCGGGTACCGGGGAGCTGTTTTTT
CDR3 protein: CASTRLAGTGELFF

D gene: TRBD2
J gene: TRBJ2-1
V gene: TRBV29-1
clone size: many
CDR3 DNA: TGCAGCGCGCGTCCCGGGACTAGCGGGAGGGGATACCAGTTCTTC
CDR3 protein: CSARPGTSGRGYQFF

D gene: -
J gene: TRBJ1-5
V gene: TRBV10-3
clone size: -
CDR3 DNA: TGTGCCATCAGTGAGTCGGGGGGAAACAATCAGCCCCAGCATTTT
CDR3 protein: CAISESGGNNQPQHF

D gene: -
J gene: TRBJ1-6
V gene: TRBV12-3/TRBV12-4
clone size: many
CDR3 DNA: TGTGCCAGCAGTTTAGTAGGGGTTAATTCACCCCTCCACTTT
CDR3 protein: CASSLVGVNSPLHF

D gene: TRBD2
J gene: TRBJ2-1
V gene: TRBV7-9
clone size: -
CDR3 DNA: TGTGCCAGCAGCGGGGGGACTAGCGGACCACACAATGAGCAGTTCTTC
CDR3 protein: CASSGGTSGPHNEQFF

D gene: -
J gene: TRBJ2-2
V gene: TRBV7-8
clone size: many
CDR3 DNA: TGTGCCAGCAGCTTAGTCGGCAGCGCGAACACCGGGGAGCTGTTTTTT
CDR3 protein: CASSLVGSANTGELFF

D gene: -
J gene: TRBJ2-7
V gene: TRBV6-1
clone size: many
CDR3 DNA: TGTGCCAGCAGGGCCGGCCCAGGACGTACCTACGAGCAGTACTTC
CDR3 protein: CASRAGPGRTYEQYF

D gene: -
J gene: TRBJ2-1
V gene: TRBV25-1
clone size: many
CDR3 DNA: TGTGCCAGCAGTGATTTAGCGGCCTACAATGAGCAGTTCTTC
CDR3 protein: CASSDLAAYNEQFF

D gene: TRBD2
J gene: TRBJ2-1
V gene: TRBV11-2
clone size: -
CDR3 DNA: TGTGCCAGCAGCTTCCGACTAGCGGGGAACTCCTACAATGAGCAGTTCTTC
CDR3 protein: CASSFRLAGNSYNEQFF

D gene: -
J gene: TRBJ2-7
V gene: TRBV11-3
clone size: -
CDR3 DNA: TGTGCCAGCAGCTCCCGACCGACAGTAACCTACGGGCAATACTTC
CDR3 protein: CASSSRPTVTYGQYF

D gene: TRBD1
J gene: TRBJ1-4
V gene: TRBV11-2
clone size: many
CDR3 DNA: TGTGCCAGCAGCTTCGGACCTAGGACAGGGTCCAATGAAAAACTGTTTTTT
CDR3 protein: CASSFGPRTGSNEKLFF

D gene: -
J gene: TRBJ2-5
V gene: TRBV11-3
clone size: medium-sized
CDR3 DNA: TGTGCCAGCAGCTTTCCCCCCGGAGGCCAAGAGACCCAGTACTTC
CDR3 protein: CASSFPPGGQETQYF

D gene: -
J gene: TRBJ2-7
V gene: TRBV14
clone size: many
CDR3 DNA: TGTGCCAGCAGCCAAGGACTAGGCGGGGCAGGCTACGAGCAGTACTTC
CDR3 protein: CASSQGLGGAGYEQYF

D gene: TRBD1
J gene: TRBJ1-2
V gene: TRBV5-1
clone size: many
CDR3 DNA: TGCGCCAGCACCCTGGGAGGGACAGGGGTATATGGCTACACCTTC
CDR3 protein: CASTLGGTGVYGYTF

D gene: -
J gene: TRBJ2-7
V gene: TRBV18
clone size: -
CDR3 DNA: TGTGCCAGCTCACTACGACTAGGCTACGAGCAGTACTTC
CDR3 protein: CASSLRLGYEQYF

D gene: TRBD2
J gene: TRBJ2-1
V gene: TRBV20-1
clone size: many
CDR3 DNA: TGCAGTGCTAGACTGGCGGGAGCCAACAATGAGCAGTTCTTC
CDR3 protein: CSARLAGANNEQFF

D gene: -
J gene: TRBJ2-1
V gene: TRBV10-3
clone size: many
CDR3 DNA: TGTGCCATCAGCCCCCGGGGTATATCCTACAATGAGCAGTTCTTC
CDR3 protein: CAISPRGISYNEQFF

D gene: -
J gene: TRBJ1-4
V gene: TRBV20-1
clone size: many
CDR3 DNA: TGCAGTGCTGGACGGACAGTAAATGAAAAACTGTTTTTT
CDR3 protein: CSAGRTVNEKLFF

D gene: -
J gene: TRBJ2-7
V gene: TRBV20-1
clone size: -
CDR3 DNA: TGCAGTGCTAGAGATCCGGACGGAAGCTCCTACGAGCAGTACTTC
CDR3 protein: CSARDPDGSSYEQYF

D gene: -
J gene: TRBJ2-3
V gene: TRBV4-2
clone size: many
CDR3 DNA: TGTGCCAGCAGCCAATTTACGAATACGCAGTATTTT
CDR3 protein: CASSQFTNTQYF

D gene: TRBD1
J gene: TRBJ2-7
V gene: TRBV7-8
clone size: many
CDR3 DNA: TGTGCCAGCAGCTTAGGGGGACAGGTTTACTCCTACGAGCAGTACTTC
CDR3 protein: CASSLGGQVYSYEQYF

D gene: TRBD2
J gene: TRBJ2-7
V gene: TRBV20-1
clone size: many
CDR3 DNA: TGCAGTGCTAAATCAATAGCGGGAGGGTCCTACGAGCAGTACTTC
CDR3 protein: CSAKSIAGGSYEQYF

D gene: -
J gene: TRBJ2-5
V gene: TRBV27
clone size: few
CDR3 DNA: TGTGCCAGCACTTGTGAGGGGCCTTCAACAGGAGGTCAAGAGACCCAGTACTTC
CDR3 protein: CASTCEGPSTGGQETQYF

D gene: -
J gene: TRBJ2-1
V gene: TRBV29-1
clone size: few
CDR3 DNA: TGCAGCGCATCTTACCACCTGAGCTCCTACAATGAGCAGTTCTTC
CDR3 protein: CSASYHLSSYNEQFF

D gene: TRBD1
J gene: TRBJ1-4
V gene: TRBV5-4
clone size: many
CDR3 DNA: TGTGCCAGCAGCCCCGGGACAGGGGATGAAAAACTGTTTTTT
CDR3 protein: CASSPGTGDEKLFF

D gene: -
J gene: TRBJ1-4
V gene: TRBV2
clone size: -
CDR3 DNA: TGTGCCAGCAGCGAAGGGGCGGGAGCTGAAAAACTGTTTTTC
CDR3 protein: CASSEGAGAEKLFF

D gene: TRBD1
J gene: TRBJ2-5
V gene: TRBV9
clone size: few
CDR3 DNA: TGTGCCAGCAGCGTAGGACAGGGGCTCCAAGAGACCCAGTACTTC
CDR3 protein: CASSVGQGLQETQYF

D gene: -
J gene: TRBJ1-2
V gene: TRBV7-2
clone size: many
CDR3 DNA: TGTGCCAGCAGCTTTGGGGGACCCTATGGCTACACCTTC
CDR3 protein: CASSFGGPYGYTF

D gene: TRBD1
J gene: TRBJ2-5
V gene: TRBV11-2
clone size: many
CDR3 DNA: TGTGCCAGCAGCTTAGGGACAGGTACCCAGTACTTC
CDR3 protein: CASSLGTGTQYF

D gene: TRBD1
J gene: TRBJ1-2
V gene: TRBV10-3
clone size: many
CDR3 DNA: TGTGCCACGGGTACAGGACAGGGATATGGCTACACCTTC
CDR3 protein: CATGTGQGYGYTF

D gene: TRBD1
J gene: TRBJ2-7
V gene: TRBV28
clone size: -
CDR3 DNA: TGTGCCAGCAGTTTATCAGGACAGGGGGCGTGGGAGCAGTACTTC
CDR3 protein: CASSLSGQGAWEQYF

D gene: TRBD1
J gene: TRBJ1-5
V gene: TRBV16
clone size: many
CDR3 DNA: TGTGCCAGCAGCCAAATGCACGGGACAGACAATCAGCCCCAGCATTTT
CDR3 protein: CASSQMHGTDNQPQHF

D gene: -
J gene: TRBJ1-1
V gene: TRBV29-1
clone size: -
CDR3 DNA: TGCAGCGTTGAGGCAGTCTCTAGGACTGAAGCTTTCTTT
CDR3 protein: CSVEAVSRTEAFF

D gene: TRBD2
J gene: TRBJ2-1
V gene: TRBV6-5
clone size: many
CDR3 DNA: TGTGCCAGCAGACTCGGACTAGGGCCCAATGAGCAGTTCTTC
CDR3 protein: CASRLGLGPNEQFF

D gene: -
J gene: TRBJ2-5
V gene: TRBV7-2
clone size: many
CDR3 DNA: TGTGCCAGCAGCTTAGGGGGGGCAGCGGGCGTACCTGGAGAGACCCAGTACTTC
CDR3 protein: CASSLGGAAGVPGETQYF

D gene: TRBD2
J gene: TRBJ2-3
V gene: TRBV12-5
clone size: few
CDR3 DNA: TGTGCTAGTGCCTTACTAGCGGGAGGGCCAGTACCCCACACAGATACGCAGTATTTT
CDR3 protein: CASALLAGGPVPHTDTQYF

D gene: -
J gene: TRBJ1-2
V gene: TRBV19
clone size: many
CDR3 DNA: TGTGCCAGTAGTATAGATTTCCAAACAGGGCGCTCCGGGAGTGGCTACACCTTC
CDR3 protein: CASSIDFQTGRSGSGYTF

D gene: TRBD1
J gene: TRBJ2-1
V gene: TRBV11-2
clone size: many
CDR3 DNA: TGTGCCAGCAGCTCAGCCGGGACAGGGGGGGTTGCGCAGTTCTTC
CDR3 protein: CASSSAGTGGVAQFF

D gene: TRBD1
J gene: TRBJ2-5
V gene: TRBV7-9
clone size: many
CDR3 DNA: TGTGCCAGCAGCTCCGGGACAGGGGGCCTCCAAGAGACCCAGTACTTC
CDR3 protein: CASSSGTGGLQETQYF

D gene: -
J gene: TRBJ1-4
V gene: TRBV25-1
clone size: many
CDR3 DNA: TGTGCCAGCAGTGAATCGGGCAGGCTCTCAACTAATGAAAAACTGTTTTTT
CDR3 protein: CASSESGRLSTNEKLFF

D gene: -
J gene: TRBJ2-1
V gene: TRBV27
clone size: many
CDR3 DNA: TGTGCCAGCAGTTTACGGTCTGGGGGAGGCAGCTCCTACAATGAGCAGTTCTTC
CDR3 protein: CASSLRSGGGSSYNEQFF

D gene: -
J gene: TRBJ1-3
V gene: TRBV28
clone size: few
CDR3 DNA: TGTGCCAGCAGTTTATCCCCGGACGCTGGAAACACCATATATTTT
CDR3 protein: CASSLSPDAGNTIYF

D gene: TRBD2
J gene: TRBJ2-2
V gene: TRBV4-2
clone size: many
CDR3 DNA: TGTGCCAGCAGCCAAGTTACGGGACTAGCGGGAAATAAAGGGGAGCTGTTTTTT
CDR3 protein: CASSQVTGLAGNKGELFF